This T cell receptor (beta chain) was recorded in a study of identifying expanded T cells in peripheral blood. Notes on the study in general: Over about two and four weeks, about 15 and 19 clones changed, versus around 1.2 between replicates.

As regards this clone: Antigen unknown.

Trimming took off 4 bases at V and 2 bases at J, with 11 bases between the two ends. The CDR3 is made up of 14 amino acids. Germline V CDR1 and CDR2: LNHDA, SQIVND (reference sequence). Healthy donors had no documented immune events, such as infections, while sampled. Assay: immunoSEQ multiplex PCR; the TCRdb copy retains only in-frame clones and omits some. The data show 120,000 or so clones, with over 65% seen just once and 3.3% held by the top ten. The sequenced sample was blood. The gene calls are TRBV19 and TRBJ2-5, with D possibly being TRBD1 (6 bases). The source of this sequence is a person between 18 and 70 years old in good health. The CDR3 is CASSTIDRQETQYF. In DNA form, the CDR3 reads TGTGCCAGTAGTACAATAGACAGGCAAGAGACCCAGTACTTC.